The 23 T cell receptor beta chains below come from one sample, sequenced in a study of cytomegalovirus exposure and HLA in healthy donors. PCR employed 60 Vbeta and 13 Jbeta primers. Sequenced by immunoSEQ multiplex PCR; TCRdb stores in-frame clones only, minus some. The sample holds about 130,000 clones, approximately 85% seen once. Sequencing was performed on PBMCs. These receptors were obtained from a young woman in good health and CMV-seropositive.

The CDR3 is CASGRASRNNEQFF. The CDR3 DNA follows: TGTGCCAGCGGTCGGGCTAGCCGAAACAATGAGCAGTTCTTC. The chain has TRBV11-2 and TRBJ2-1, with a weak D call TRBD2 (5 bases). V gave up 8 bases and J gave up 5 bases, with 16 bases separating them. CDR1 is SGHAT and CDR2 is FQNNGV in the germline V gene. There are 14 residues in the CDR3. The full variable domain, completed using reference TRBV11-2 and TRBJ2-1, is EAGVAQSPRYKIIEKRQSVAFWCNPISGHATLYWYQQILGQGPKLLIQFQNNGVVDDSQLPKDRFSAERLKGVDSTLKIQPAKLEDSAVYLCASGRASRNNEQFFGPGTRLTVL.

This chain links TRBV6-1 with TRBJ2-7; weak D call: TRBD1 (6 bases). Per germline, CDR1 MNHNS and CDR2 SASEGT. Trimming removed 2 bases at V and 5 bases at J, with 16 bases between. CDR3 length: 15 residues. This CDR3 is CASSEFVGTNDEQYF. The DNA for the CDR3 is TGTGCCAGCAGTGAATTCGTAGGGACAAACGACGAGCAGTACTTC.

A few counts support this clone. The V gene is TRBV6-6, the J gene TRBJ2-1; 7 nucleotides agree with TRBD2. Germline V gives CDR1 MNHNY, CDR2 SVGAGI (reference sequence). The CDR3 has 15 residues. The V segment lost 3 bases and the J segment 4 bases; nucleotides outside the gene matches: 6. In DNA, the CDR3 is TGTGCCAGCAGTTATGGTGCGGGAGAGTACAATGAGCAGTTCTTC. Translating gives CASSYGAGEYNEQFF.

The chain employs TRBV9 and TRBJ1-2; 8 bases map to TRBD1. The CDR3 consists of 14 residues. Looked up from germline, CDR1 is SGDLS and CDR2 is YYNGEE. V dropped 2 bases and J dropped 6; count of bases not matched to a gene: 6. The CDR3 protein is CASSVVTGGHGYTF. The CDR3 coding sequence is TGTGCCAGCAGCGTGGTCACAGGGGGACATGGCTACACCTTC.

J is TRBJ1-6 and V is TRBV6-5; perhaps TRBD1 as D (6 bases). CDR3 size: 13 residues. The V gene lost 6 bases and the J gene lost 13 bases, with 16 bases spanning the gap. Looked up from germline, CDR1 is MNHEY and CDR2 is SVGAGI. This chain's CDR3 is CASRPGVSAPLHF. In DNA, the CDR3 is TGTGCCAGCAGGCCAGGGGTTTCGGCGCCCCTCCACTTT.

The chain combines TRBV7-8 with TRBJ2-2, with TRBD2 matching 12 bases. CDR1 is SGHVS and CDR2 is FQNEAQ in the germline V gene. The CDR3 is 17 residues long. V was clipped by 6 bases and J by 4 bases; unmatched bases: 9. The CDR3 is CASRLAGGPVGTGELFF. CDR3 nucleotides: TGTGCCAGCAGACTAGCGGGGGGTCCCGTCGGCACCGGGGAGCTGTTTTTT.

The chain has TRBV5-1 and TRBJ2-3; 7 bases fit TRBD2. The length of the CDR3 is 15 residues. From germline, CDR1 is SGHRS and CDR2 YFSETQ. After removal of 4 bases from V and 0 bases from J, the junction contained 5 bases not matched to a gene. This CDR3 is CASSLRLASTDTQYF. In nucleotides, the CDR3 is TGCGCCAGCAGCCTCAGACTAGCTAGCACAGATACGCAGTATTTT.

The gene calls are TRBV6-5 and TRBJ2-7, with D perhaps matching TRBD2 (5 bases). Germline CDR1 and CDR2: MNHEY and SVGAGI. The CDR3 totals 16 residues. Trimming pared 4 bases from V and 4 bases from J, leaving 20 bases between. For the CDR3, the DNA is TGTGCCAGCAGTTCCAAAACTTCTGGACTGATTTACGAGCAGTACTTC. Amino acids: CASSSKTSGLIYEQYF.

The chain uses TRBV10-3 and TRBJ2-7, with 9 bases that match TRBD1. J was trimmed by 2 bases and V by 2 bases; bases with no gene match: 7. CDR3 length equals 16 residues. CDR1 is ENHRY and CDR2 is SYGVKD in the germline V gene. CDR3 bases: TGTGCCATCAGTGAGCCGGGACAGGGTTTAGCCTACGAGCAGTACTTC. Protein: CAISEPGQGLAYEQYF.

This sequence joins TRBV5-4 and TRBJ2-3; 8 bases line up with TRBD2. Trimming took 1 base from V and 5 from J; bases not matched to a gene: 6. The CDR3 extends over 15 amino acids. CDR1 SGHNT and CDR2 YYREEE come from the germline V gene (reference sequence). The CDR3 loop reads CASSLSLAGIDTQYF. The CDR3 bases are TGTGCCAGCAGCTTGTCCCTAGCGGGTATAGATACGCAGTATTTT. The variable domain in full, completed from reference TRBV5-4 and TRBJ2-3, reads ETGVTQSPTHLIKTRGQQVTLRCSSQSGHNTVSWYQQALGQGPQFIFQYYREEENGRGNFPPRFSGLQFPNYSSELNVNALELDDSALYLCASSLSLAGIDTQYFGPGTRLTVL.

The V gene is TRBV28, the J gene TRBJ1-1; 7 bases map to TRBD1. Germline CDR1 reads MDHEN; CDR2 reads SYDVKM. CDR3 length: 14 amino acids. After removal of 1 base from V and 5 bases from J, the junction contained 4 bases not matched to a gene. The CDR3 loop is CASSLLTGRTEAFF. CDR3 in DNA: TGTGCCAGCAGTTTATTGACAGGGAGAACTGAAGCTTTCTTT.

CDR3 nucleotide sequence: TGTGCCAGCAGCTTATATGAGACCCAGTACTTC. It yields the protein CASSLYETQYF. The chain is built from TRBV7-9 and TRBJ2-5; D call uncertain. CDR1 and CDR2 (germline): SEHNR, FQNEAQ (reference sequence). The CDR3 is 11 residues long. Trimming cost V 2 bases and J 5 bases, with 3 bases left between them.

The chain employs TRBV5-6 and TRBJ2-7; 7 bases are shared with TRBD2. CDR3 length equals 15 residues. The V gene's germline CDR1 is SGHDT and CDR2 YYEEEE. Trimming took 4 bases from V and 0 from J; bases not matched to a gene: 7. The CDR3 reads CASSRGGRSSYEQYF. CDR3 bases: TGTGCCAGCAGCCGCGGGGGAAGGAGCTCCTACGAGCAGTACTTC.

This sequence joins TRBV9 and TRBJ2-1; the match to TRBD2 covers 9 bases. The V and J ends lost 7 bases and 0 bases, in that order; junction bases with no gene match: 5. Germline CDR1 and CDR2: SGDLS and YYNGEE. This CDR3 spans 15 amino acids. CDR3 in DNA: TGTGCCAGCGGGGGCGGGAGGGGCTCCTACAATGAGCAGTTCTTC. Translation: CASGGGRGSYNEQFF. Full variable domain (outside the CDR3, taken from reference TRBV9 and TRBJ2-1): DSGVTQTPKHLITATGQRVTLRCSPRSGDLSVYWYQQSLDQGLQFLIQYYNGEERAKGNILERFSAQQFPDLHSELNLSSLELGDSALYFCASGGGRGSYNEQFFGPGTRLTVL.

This rearrangement joins TRBV9 to TRBJ2-7; 8 nucleotides line up with TRBD2. The trim removed 0 bases at V and 5 bases at J, leaving 10 bases unmatched. The CDR3 is 16 amino acids. Germline V gives CDR1 SGDLS, CDR2 YYNGEE. CDR3 DNA sequence: TGTGCCAGCAGCGTAGGCTCGGGGGGGCTGGGTAACGAGCAGTACTTC. Translating gives CASSVGSGGLGNEQYF.

The chain recombines TRBV9 with TRBJ1-2, with unresolved D. CDR3 size: 12 residues. CDR1 SGDLS and CDR2 YYNGEE come from the germline V gene. V lost 3 bases, J lost 5 bases, and 8 bases lay in between. The CDR3 DNA is TGTGCCAGCAGCGGACGGACTTATGGCTACACCTTC. Its protein is CASSGRTYGYTF.

A few counts support this clone. CDR3: CASSLKGDTEAFF. The DNA for the CDR3 is TGTGCCAGCAGTTTGAAGGGGGACACTGAAGCTTTCTTT. The V and J genes are TRBV28 and TRBJ1-1, with a tentative D call TRBD1 (6 bases). The CDR3 has 13 amino acids. CDR1 and CDR2 from the germline V gene are MDHEN and SYDVKM. The ends were cut back, 3 bases at V and 3 bases at J, with 8 bases in the middle.

This clone was detected once. The J gene is TRBJ1-2, the V gene TRBV5-1, with a possible D match to TRBD1 (5 bases). This CDR3 spans 14 amino acids. CDR1 and CDR2 (germline): SGHRS, YFSETQ. Trimming stripped 7 bases from V and 5 bases from J, with 18 bases between. This CDR3 is CASHPPGGEYGYTF. The CDR3 nucleotides are TGCGCCAGCCACCCTCCGGGGGGGGAGTATGGCTACACCTTC.

The V and J genes are TRBV29-1 and TRBJ1-1, with D unclear. CDR1 is SQVTM, CDR2 ANQGSEA, per germline. The CDR3 covers 12 residues. V was pared by 8 bases and J by 4 bases, with 14 bases between. Written as DNA, the CDR3 is TGCAGCTTTTCCCCTGCGAGCACTGAAGCTTTCTTT. Translating it yields CSFSPASTEAFF.

The J gene is TRBJ1-5, the V gene TRBV27, with D perhaps matching TRBD1 (6 bases). Germline CDR1 is MNHEY and CDR2 is SMNVEV (reference sequence). The CDR3 sequence is 16 residues long. The V end lost 3 bases, the J end lost 3 bases, and 15 bases lay between the germline ends. CDR3 nucleotide sequence: TGTGCCAGCAGTTTGTCTTCCGGGACATACAATCAGCCCCAGCATTTT. Protein product: CASSLSSGTYNQPQHF.

The chain joins TRBV5-1 to TRBJ1-1; the match to TRBD1 covers 9 bases. Losses at the gene ends were 5 bases for V and 0 bases for J; bases not matched to a gene: 8. The CDR3 runs 16 residues. Germline assignment: CDR1 SGHRS and CDR2 YFSETQ. DNA for the CDR3: TGCGCCAGCAGTTCGGGACAGGGTTCCATGAACACTGAAGCTTTCTTT. Protein product: CASSSGQGSMNTEAFF.

This chain connects TRBV2 to TRBJ1-5; 9 positions match TRBD1. There are 13 residues in the CDR3. V dropped 8 bases and J dropped 5; count of bases not matched to a gene: 4. Germline CDR1 SNHLY, CDR2 FYNNEI. CDR3 DNA sequence: TGTGCCAGCGACAGGGGGGAATATCAGCCCCAGCATTTT. Its translation is CASDRGEYQPQHF. Complete variable domain (other parts from reference TRBV2 and TRBJ1-5): EPEVTQTPSHQVTQMGQEVILRCVPISNHLYFYWYRQILGQKVEFLVSFYNNEISEKSEIFDDQFSVERPDGSNFTLKIRSTKLEDSAMYFCASDRGEYQPQHFGDGTRLSIL.

This chain links TRBV5-1 with TRBJ1-5; TRBD1 aligns across 10 bases. The V gene's germline CDR1 is SGHRS and CDR2 YFSETQ. The CDR3 spans 16 residues. Germline trimming cut 4 bases from V and 7 bases from J; bases unmatched to any gene: 11. CDR3 amino acids: CASSGWDRGGKQPQHF. The CDR3 nucleotides read TGCGCCAGCAGCGGGTGGGACAGGGGTGGGAAACAGCCCCAGCATTTT.